This is a list of T cell receptor beta chains from one sample in a study of T cells after yellow fever vaccination. Each CDR3 protein gets one entry after TCRdb re-called the 5' RACE reads with MiXCR. The sample lists about 53,000 distinct CDR3 sequences, more than 5.5% occurring once. The sample consisted of CD8+ T cells sorted from PBMCs, taken on the day of the first yellow fever vaccination. The receptors come from a man aged 18 to 29 who received the YFV17D yellow fever vaccine. Both conserved end residues are part of each CDR3. D genes are given only for firm matches. A clone size is listed for some rows: how often the clone was seen (once, few, many), or a class if it is expanded.

V: TRBV25-1
size: few
J: TRBJ1-6
D: .
CDR3: CASSEGGYNSPLHF
DNA: TGTGCCAGCAGTGAGGGTGGATATAATTCACCCCTCCACTTT

V: TRBV5-5
size: .
J: TRBJ1-5
D: .
CDR3: CASSSGRRDHSKQPQHF
DNA: TGTGCCAGCAGCTCGGGCCGCAGGGACCATAGCAAGCAGCCCCAGCATTTT

V: TRBV28
size: many
J: TRBJ2-5
D: .
CDR3: CASSYSQETQYF
DNA: TGTGCCAGCAGTTACAGTCAAGAGACCCAGTACTTC

V: TRBV4-1
size: many
J: TRBJ2-2
D: .
CDR3: CASSQTTPENTGELFF
DNA: TGCGCCAGCAGCCAAACAACCCCTGAAAACACCGGGGAGCTGTTTTTT

V: TRBV9
size: few
J: TRBJ2-2
D: .
CDR3: CASSVGLGELFF
DNA: TGTGCCAGCAGCGTAGGTCTCGGGGAGCTGTTTTTT

V: TRBV7-9
size: .
J: TRBJ2-5
D: .
CDR3: CASSKGLEETQYF
DNA: TGTGCCAGCAGCAAGGGACTGGAGGAGACCCAGTACTTC

V: TRBV4-1
size: .
J: TRBJ1-6
D: TRBD1
CDR3: CASSHPSTGAEGSPLHF
DNA: TGCGCCAGCAGCCATCCCTCGACAGGGGCGGAGGGTTCACCCCTCCACTTT

V: TRBV7-8
size: many
J: TRBJ2-5
D: .
CDR3: CASSSPGYYDYDKETQYF
DNA: TGTGCCAGCAGCTCCCCGGGGTACTACGATTACGACAAAGAGACCCAGTACTTC

V: TRBV7-6
size: few
J: TRBJ1-1
D: .
CDR3: CASSLKRNGGTRGDTEAFF
DNA: TGTGCCAGCAGCTTAAAGCGGAACGGGGGGACACGAGGGGATACTGAAGCTTTCTTT

V: TRBV11-2
size: many
J: TRBJ2-3
D: TRBD1
CDR3: CASSDPGQNTQYF
DNA: TGTGCCAGCAGCGATCCGGGACAGAATACGCAGTATTTT

V: TRBV29-1
size: few
J: TRBJ2-3
D: TRBD2
CDR3: CSVDTGGPHTQYF
DNA: TGCAGCGTTGATACGGGGGGGCCTCATACGCAGTATTTT

V: TRBV9
size: .
J: TRBJ2-3
D: .
CDR3: CASSVDVGGGTDTQYF
DNA: TGTGCCAGCAGCGTAGACGTCGGCGGAGGCACAGATACGCAGTATTTT

V: TRBV4-1
size: few
J: TRBJ1-4
D: .
CDR3: CASSHEAGGADNEKLFF
DNA: TGCGCCAGCAGCCACGAAGCTGGGGGGGCAGATAATGAAAAACTGTTTTTT

V: TRBV5-6
size: few
J: TRBJ2-1
D: .
CDR3: CAMSPGGQHNEQFF
DNA: TGTGCCATGAGCCCCGGGGGACAGCACAATGAGCAGTTCTTC

V: TRBV27
size: .
J: TRBJ2-1
D: TRBD1
CDR3: CASSLRTGGPGNEQFF
DNA: TGTGCCAGCAGTCTTCGGACAGGGGGCCCAGGGAATGAGCAGTTCTTC

V: TRBV12-3/TRBV12-4
size: .
J: TRBJ2-2
D: .
CDR3: CASSLYTRRDTGELFF
DNA: TGTGCCAGCAGTTTATATACTAGAAGGGACACCGGGGAGCTGTTTTTT

V: TRBV7-8
size: many
J: TRBJ2-7
D: TRBD1
CDR3: CASNRDSSYEQYF
DNA: TGTGCCAGCAACCGGGACAGTTCCTACGAGCAGTACTTC

V: TRBV7-9
size: few
J: TRBJ1-1
D: TRBD1
CDR3: CASSAGQGETEAFF
DNA: TGTGCCAGCAGCGCAGGACAGGGGGAGACTGAAGCTTTCTTT

V: TRBV6-2/TRBV6-3
size: .
J: TRBJ1-5
D: .
CDR3: CASSYPTGNQPQHF
DNA: TGTGCCAGCAGTTACCCGACGGGGAATCAGCCCCAGCATTTT

V: TRBV6-1
size: many
J: TRBJ2-7
D: TRBD2
CDR3: CATKLASGSYEQYF
DNA: TGTGCCACCAAACTGGCTAGCGGCAGCTACGAGCAGTACTTC

V: TRBV7-2
size: many
J: TRBJ2-3
D: TRBD2
CDR3: CASSWASGVADTQYF
DNA: TGTGCCAGCAGCTGGGCTAGCGGGGTTGCAGATACGCAGTATTTT

V: TRBV5-6
size: .
J: TRBJ2-5
D: TRBD2
CDR3: CASSLWGGFTRETQYF
DNA: TGTGCCAGCAGCTTGTGGGGGGGTTTTACGAGAGAGACCCAGTACTTC